Below, 23 T cell receptor beta chains from the same sample are listed, as sequenced in a study of blood T cells in healthy people across ages. PCR was performed a second time for about 7 to 12 cycles using a sample-barcoded 5' primer and a J-beta primer mix. TCRdb analysed the 5' RACE reads with MiXCR anew, one entry per CDR3 protein. The table shows fewer than 1,000,000 distinct CDR3 sequences, with around 45% occurring only once. The sample consisted of blood. These receptors all stem from a man aged 55 to 69 in good health.

The rearrangement uses TRBV7-8 and TRBJ1-2, with D perhaps matching TRBD1 (5 bases). The CDR3 consists of 15 residues. The germline V gene has CDR1 SGHVS and CDR2 FQNEAQ. The germline V and J ends were trimmed by 5 bases and 8 bases, with 21 bases remaining between them. The CDR3 spells CASSPARGVVYGYTF. DNA of the CDR3: TGTGCCAGCAGCCCGGCTCGGGGGGTTGTTTACGGCTACACCTTC.

This sequence joins TRBV4-3 and TRBJ2-3; the match to TRBD2 covers 7 bases. The CDR3 runs to 19 residues. Germline assignment: CDR1 LGHNA and CDR2 YSLEER. The V gene end was trimmed by 0 bases and the J gene end by 2 bases; junction bases not matched to a gene: 14. The CDR3 region has the DNA TGCGCCAGCAGCCAAGACCCCTCCTTAACGGGGGGTACCACAGATACGCAGTATTTT. Its translation is CASSQDPSLTGGTTDTQYF.

This chain connects TRBV12-3 or TRBV12-4 to TRBJ1-2; 8 nucleotides match TRBD1. This CDR3 is 17 amino acids long. The J segment lost 5 bases and the V segment lost 2 bases, leaving 13 bases of the junction unmatched. This CDR3 reads CASSLNRKRTGRYGYTF. The CDR3 DNA is TGTGCCAGCAGTTTAAACCGGAAAAGGACAGGGCGGTATGGCTACACCTTC.

This clonotype was found a few times. The genes are TRBV6-1 and TRBJ2-1; D gene unclear. The V and J ends lost 6 bases and 8 bases respectively, with 11 bases between them. CDR3 size: 12 residues. Germline V CDR1 and CDR2: MNHNS, SASEGT. In DNA, the CDR3 is TGTGCCAGCAGGACTTCGGCGCATGAGCAGTTCTTC. This encodes CASRTSAHEQFF.

The rearrangement joins TRBV25-1 to TRBJ2-7; D perhaps matches TRBD2 (6 bases). Matching the DNA end better, TRBJ2-5 makes the J call doubtful. CDR1 is MGHDK, CDR2 SYGVNS, per germline. This CDR3 contains 14 residues. Here the CDR3 reads CASSGAQTEGTQYF. The DNA of the CDR3 is TGTGCCAGCAGTGGGGCCCAAACGGAGGGGACCCAGTACTTC.

The chain employs TRBV12-3 or TRBV12-4 and TRBJ2-2; the D is unclear. The CDR3 runs 14 residues. The V end lost 8 bases, the J end lost 2 bases, and 12 bases lay between the germline ends. The CDR3 here is CASYKKGNTGELFF. CDR3 nucleotide sequence: TGTGCCAGCTACAAGAAGGGTAACACCGGGGAGCTGTTTTTT.

This clonotype has more than one count but fewer than ten. The rearrangement joins TRBV4-1 to TRBJ1-5; a weak D match, TRBD1 (5 bases). The CDR3 has 17 residues. The germline V gene encodes CDR1 MGHRA and CDR2 YSYEKL. The V end lost 0 bases, the J end lost 0 bases, and 12 bases lay between the germline ends. The CDR3 DNA sequence: TGCGCCAGCAGCCAAGAGGGGGTAGGGGTTAGCAATCAGCCCCAGCATTTT. Its translation is CASSQEGVGVSNQPQHF.

This clonotype was counted between two and nine times. This chain links TRBV5-1 with TRBJ2-7, with 7 bases matching TRBD2. The CDR3 runs to 12 residues. Germline V gives CDR1 SGHRS, CDR2 YFSETQ. V lost 3 bases and J lost 5; bases outside the gene matches: 2. CDR3 sequence: CASSWGGNEQYF. CDR3 sequence (DNA): TGCGCCAGCAGCTGGGGGGGAAACGAGCAGTACTTC.

This clonotype was observed a few times. This chain uses TRBV6-2 or TRBV6-3 with TRBJ1-5; D may be TRBD1 (5 bases). The CDR3 loop spans 13 amino acids. Looked up from germline, CDR1 is MNHEY and CDR2 is SVGEGT. V was clipped by 7 bases and J by 5 bases, with 12 bases between them. CDR3: CASNRQSYQPQHF. The CDR3 coding sequence is TGTGCCAGCAACAGACAGAGTTATCAGCCCCAGCATTTT.

The chain employs TRBV29-1 and TRBJ2-4; D is possibly TRBD2 (5 bases). The CDR3 extends over 12 amino acids. V was pared by 6 bases and J by 13 bases, with 19 bases between. Germline CDR1 and CDR2: SQVTM and ANQGSEA. The CDR3 DNA sequence: TGCAGCGTCCGAAGGGAGCCTGGGGAGCAGTACTTC. Translated, it gives CSVRREPGEQYF.

The chain links TRBV20-1 to TRBJ2-3; D is undetermined. The CDR3 extends over 14 amino acids. Germline V gives CDR1 DFQATT, CDR2 SNEGSKA (reference sequence). The V end lost 0 bases, the J end lost 3 bases, and 10 bases lay between the germline ends. The CDR3 coding sequence is TGCAGTGCTAGAGATGTAGGCAGAACAGATACGCAGTATTTT. This encodes CSARDVGRTDTQYF.

The table lists this clonotype with many counts. The J gene is TRBJ2-7, the V gene TRBV12-3 or TRBV12-4; 7 positions match TRBD1. V shed 5 bases, J shed 6 bases, and the junction held 10 bases outside the gene matches. This CDR3 is 14 amino acids long. CDR3 sequence: CASSGRGPSTEQYF. Written as DNA, the CDR3 is TGTGCCAGCAGTGGAAGGGGGCCGTCCACCGAGCAGTACTTC.

This clonotype was detected once. The chain carries TRBV29-1 and TRBJ2-3; D is perhaps TRBD2 (5 bases). Germline V gives CDR1 SQVTM, CDR2 ANQGSEA. Trimming stripped 0 bases from V and 4 bases from J, with 11 bases between. The CDR3 runs to 14 residues. The CDR3 spells CSVEEPGKSDTQYF. CDR3 sequence (DNA): TGCAGCGTTGAAGAACCGGGGAAATCAGATACGCAGTATTTT.

V and J are TRBV2 and TRBJ2-5, with D perhaps TRBD1 (5 bases). Matching the DNA end better, TRBJ2-7 makes the J call doubtful. The germline V gene has CDR1 SNHLY and CDR2 FYNNEI. This CDR3 is 14 amino acids long. CDR3 sequence reads: CASMFDSNNYEQYF. The CDR3 DNA reads as TGTGCCAGCATGTTCGACAGTAATAACTACGAGCAGTACTTC.

A few counts support this clonotype. The V gene is TRBV4-1, the J gene TRBJ2-7; D call uncertain. The V gene's germline CDR1 is MGHRA and CDR2 YSYEKL. Trimming pared 0 bases from V and 0 bases from J, leaving 6 bases between. The CDR3 runs to 14 residues. CDR3 DNA: TGCGCCAGCAGCCAAGAAACCCTCTCCTACGAGCAGTACTTC. The encoded protein is CASSQETLSYEQYF.

This chain joins TRBV15 and TRBJ1-2; D not certain. From germline, CDR1 is LNHNV and CDR2 YYDKDF (reference sequence). The CDR3 extends over 15 amino acids. Trimming shortened V by 6 bases and J by 7 bases, and 21 bases separated the two germline ends. The CDR3: CATREKGRPVSGYTF. The CDR3 nucleotides read TGTGCCACCAGAGAGAAAGGGAGACCCGTCAGTGGCTACACCTTC.

This clonotype was observed a few times. This chain uses TRBV20-1 with TRBJ2-3; 10 bases match TRBD2. This CDR3 is 17 amino acids long. Germline lookup yields CDR1 DFQATT and CDR2 SNEGSKA (reference sequence). After removal of 0 bases from V and 6 bases from J, the junction contained 12 bases not matched to a gene. CDR3 amino acids: CSARDLASGGLGDTQYF. CDR3 sequence (DNA): TGCAGTGCTAGAGATCTCGCTAGCGGGGGCCTTGGCGATACGCAGTATTTT.

In this sample, this clonotype turned up many times. The chain is built from TRBV20-1 and TRBJ2-4; D is tentatively TRBD1 or TRBD2 (7 bases each). Germline CDR1 and CDR2: DFQATT and SNEGSKA (reference sequence). This CDR3 region has 12 residues. The CDR3 sequence: CGLESGGGIQYF. DNA for the CDR3: TGCGGACTAGAGTCAGGGGGTGGCATTCAGTACTTC.

Comment on this clonotype: The junction differs from germline at one of its ends, possibly a read error. This rearrangement joins TRBV6-1 to TRBJ2-3, with D tentatively TRBD2 (6 bases). In germline, CDR1 is MNHNS, CDR2 SASEGT. The CDR3 is 15 amino acids. The CDR3 DNA reads as TGTGCCACCCCGGTGGCTAGCGCTAGCACAGCTACGCAGTATTTT. This sequence encodes CATPVASASTATQYF.

The chain recombines TRBV12-3 or TRBV12-4 with TRBJ1-2; TRBD1 might be the D (5 bases). Between the trimmed V and J ends, which lost 6 bases and 4 bases, there was a span of 15 bases. The CDR3 totals 14 residues. CDR3 residues: CASRAGASGYGYTF. The CDR3 nucleotides are TGTGCCAGCAGGGCCGGGGCGTCAGGCTATGGCTACACCTTC.

The chain joins TRBV6-6 to TRBJ1-1; D gene unclear. CDR1 is MNHNY, CDR2 SVGAGI, per germline (reference sequence). Between the trimmed V and J ends, which lost 4 bases and 5 bases, there was a span of 14 bases. The CDR3 is made up of 14 amino acids. CDR3 region: CASSSGPKNTEAFF. In DNA, the CDR3 is TGTGCCAGCAGTTCCGGCCCGAAGAATACTGAAGCTTTCTTT.

The chain's CDR3 is CASSLEGRGAEEQYF. The CDR3 DNA reads TGCGCCAGCAGCTTGGAGGGTCGGGGGGCGGAAGAGCAGTACTTC. J is TRBJ2-5 and V is TRBV5-1, with D possibly matching TRBD2 (7 bases). CDR1 is SGHRS, CDR2 YFSETQ, per germline. CDR3 size: 15 residues. V gave up 0 bases and J gave up 11 bases, with 20 bases separating them.

On this clonotype itself: One end of the junction varies from germline; a read error may be responsible. The chain links TRBV14 to TRBJ2-5; TRBD2 is a possible D gene (7 bases). This CDR3 is 13 amino acids long. CDR1 is SGHDN, CDR2 FVKESK, per germline. Here the CDR3 DNA reads TGTGCCGCGAGACAGGCTGGGCGGGAGACCCGGTACTTC. The encoded protein is CAARQAGRETRYF.